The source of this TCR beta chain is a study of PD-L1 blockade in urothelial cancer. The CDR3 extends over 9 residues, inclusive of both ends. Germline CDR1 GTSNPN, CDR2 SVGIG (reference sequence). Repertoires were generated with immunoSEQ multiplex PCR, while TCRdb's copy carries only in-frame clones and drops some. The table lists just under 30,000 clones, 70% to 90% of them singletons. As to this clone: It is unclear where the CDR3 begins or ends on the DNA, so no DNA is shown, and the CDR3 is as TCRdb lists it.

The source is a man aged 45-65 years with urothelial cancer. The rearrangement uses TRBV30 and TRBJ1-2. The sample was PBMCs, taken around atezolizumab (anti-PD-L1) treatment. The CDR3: CAWGHGSTF.